The clone carrying this T cell receptor beta chain was observed a handful of times. Its matching antigen is unknown. The data originate from a study of cytomegalovirus exposure and HLA in healthy donors. Study-level points and caveats: A few CMV-associated chains proved CMV antigen-specific in vitro. Across HLA loci, a later analysis found differing TCR association rates, with DRB1 most and HLA-C fewest.

The germline V and J ends were trimmed by 3 bases and 10 bases, with 10 bases remaining between them. Germline assignment: CDR1 MRHNA and CDR2 SNTAGT. CDR3 length: 13 amino acids. A multiplex PCR was run with 60 Vbeta primers and 13 Jbeta primers. Assay used: immunoSEQ multiplex PCR; TCRdb lists only in-frame clones, some missing. The sample consists of some 270,000 clones, 80% to 95% of them appearing once. Sequenced sample: PBMCs. The sequence was obtained from a girl aged 2 to 9 in good health and CMV-seronegative. J is TRBJ1-6 and V is TRBV6-4; D uncertain. This chain's CDR3 is CASSEVAGSPLHF. In nucleotides, the CDR3 is TGTGCCAGCAGTGAAGTGGCAGGCTCACCCCTCCACTTT.